This T cell receptor (beta chain) was documented in a study of regulatory T cells in long-lasting Graves disease. Study-level points and caveats: Persistent patients had more shared public clonotypes (2,741) than new patients (around 1,000). Limited sample numbers may have lowered accuracy.

CDR1 is SGHTA and CDR2 is FQGNSA in the germline V gene. CDR3 length: 16 amino acids. Losses at the gene ends were 5 bases for V and 5 bases for J; bases not matched to a gene: 12. Time point in this sample: persistent/refractory GD, antithyroid drugs over 5 years with positive TRAb. Construction of the TCR library relied on RNA isolated from PBMCs. It was by American Thyroid Association guidelines that Graves' disease was diagnosed. Into tubes containing EDTA, about 10 milliliters of peripheral blood were drawn. HTBI primers from iRepertoire and Arm-PCR of CDR3 regions yielded the TCR beta libraries. Via MiXCR, TCRdb re-called the multiplex PCR reads, giving one row per CDR3 protein. The sample comprises fewer than 450,000 distinct CDR3 sequences, 20% of which are singletons, and less than 25% rests with the top ten. This clonotype was seen more than once but under ten times. No antigen is known for it.

The input for sequencing was peripheral blood mononuclear cells (PBMCs), taken when the disease was refractory, from a patient treated with antithyroid drugs. The genes are TRBV7-2 and TRBJ2-1; TRBD2 matches at 7 bases. The TCR comes from a female donor with Graves disease. The CDR3 DNA follows: TGTGCCAGCAGCGCGACCGTAGCGGGCCTCAACAATGAGCAGTTCTTC. Protein product: CASSATVAGLNNEQFF.